In its sample, the clone carrying this T cell receptor beta chain was seen a few times. What it binds is not known. The CDR3 loop spans 17 amino acids. Trimming removed 4 bases at V and 0 bases at J, with 12 bases between. The V gene's germline CDR1 is KGHDR and CDR2 SFDVKD. These data belong to a study of early T cells in non-severe SARS-CoV-2 infection. Study-wide context: Unsorted whole-blood RNA was sequenced in bulk, leaving chains unpaired.

Individual cDNA molecules received unique molecular identifiers during library preparation. TCRdb re-derived calls from the 5' RACE reads in MiXCR, one entry per CDR3 protein. The sample includes about 58,000 distinct CDR3 sequences, about 13% of them seen just once. Overall study results and limits: A preference for anti-spike CD8 responses marked VDJdb matching, which missed private and CD4 specificities.

This receptor was identified in an adult who was a healthcare worker with PCR-confirmed SARS-CoV-2 infection or an uninfected control (not recorded which). The sample comprised whole blood. V gene TRBV24-1 combines with J gene TRBJ2-6; D call uncertain. CDR3 residues: CATSEAWPNSGANVLTF. CDR3 bases: TGTGCCACCAGTGAAGCGTGGCCCAACTCTGGGGCCAACGTCCTGACTTTC.